This T cell receptor beta chain appears in the sequencing data of a study of blood T cell repertoires in COVID-19. Study information: Samples of COVID-19 (acute and convalescent) were obtained from the United States, Italy and Spain.

The junction had 10 bases not matched to a gene; V was cut back by 5 bases and J by 5 bases. Germline V gives CDR1 WSHSY, CDR2 SAAADI. This CDR3 is built from 16 residues. In the original analysis: For nucleated cells, counts were estimated from reference gene primer amplification. Clones were read by immunoSEQ multiplex PCR, and TCRdb kept only the in-frame ones, dropping some. V and J calls and clone size are copied from that table; D and trimming were computed from the DNA. The repertoire has under 100,000 clones, 89% of them found once; the top ten carry 3% to 4%. The chain employs TRBV10-2 and TRBJ1-4, with TRBD1 matching 8 bases. The material sequenced was peripheral blood. This receptor was identified in an older woman with acute or convalescent COVID-19. The CDR3 DNA reads as TGCGCCAGCAGTTATCTCCGGACAGGGATGAATGAAAAACTGTTTTTT. This gives the protein CASSYLRTGMNEKLFF.